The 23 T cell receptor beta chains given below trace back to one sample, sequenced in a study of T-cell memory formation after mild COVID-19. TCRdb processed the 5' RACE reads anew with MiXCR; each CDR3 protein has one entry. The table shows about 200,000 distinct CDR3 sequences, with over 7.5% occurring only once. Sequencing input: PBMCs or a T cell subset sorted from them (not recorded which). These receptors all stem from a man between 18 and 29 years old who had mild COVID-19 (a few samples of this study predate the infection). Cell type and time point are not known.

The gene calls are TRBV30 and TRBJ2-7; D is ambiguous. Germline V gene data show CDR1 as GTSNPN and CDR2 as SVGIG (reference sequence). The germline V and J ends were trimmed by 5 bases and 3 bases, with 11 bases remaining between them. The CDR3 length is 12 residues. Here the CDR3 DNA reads TGTGCCTGGGGCGACGGAGTCTACGAGCAGTACTTC. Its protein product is CAWGDGVYEQYF.

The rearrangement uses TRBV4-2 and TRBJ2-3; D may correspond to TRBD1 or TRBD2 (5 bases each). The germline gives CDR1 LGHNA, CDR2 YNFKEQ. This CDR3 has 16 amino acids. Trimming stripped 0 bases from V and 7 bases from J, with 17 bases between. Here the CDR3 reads CASSQDTRGSIYTQYF. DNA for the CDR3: TGTGCCAGCAGCCAAGATACTAGGGGAAGCATATATACGCAGTATTTT.

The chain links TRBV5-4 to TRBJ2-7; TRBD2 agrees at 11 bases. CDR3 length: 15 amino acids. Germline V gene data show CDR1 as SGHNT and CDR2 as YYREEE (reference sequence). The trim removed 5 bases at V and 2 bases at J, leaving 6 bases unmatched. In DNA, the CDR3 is TGTGCCAGCAGTCCGACTAGCGGGGACCCCTACGAGCAGTACTTC. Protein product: CASSPTSGDPYEQYF. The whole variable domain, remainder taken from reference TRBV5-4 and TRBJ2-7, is ETGVTQSPTHLIKTRGQQVTLRCSSQSGHNTVSWYQQALGQGPQFIFQYYREEENGRGNFPPRFSGLQFPNYSSELNVNALELDDSALYLCASSPTSGDPYEQYFGPGTRLTVT.

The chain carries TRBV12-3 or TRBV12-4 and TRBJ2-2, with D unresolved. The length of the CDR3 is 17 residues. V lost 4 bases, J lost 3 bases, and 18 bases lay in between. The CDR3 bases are TGTGCCAGCAGTTCATGGCGCTCTACCCAGGACACCGGGGAGCTGTTTTTT. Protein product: CASSSWRSTQDTGELFF.

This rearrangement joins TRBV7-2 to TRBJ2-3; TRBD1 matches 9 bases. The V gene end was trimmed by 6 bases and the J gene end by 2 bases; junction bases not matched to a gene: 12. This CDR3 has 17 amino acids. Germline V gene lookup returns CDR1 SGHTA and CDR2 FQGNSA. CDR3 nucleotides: TGTGCCAGCAGGCCATTTCGGGACAGGGTTTACACAGATACGCAGTATTTT. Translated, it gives CASRPFRDRVYTDTQYF.

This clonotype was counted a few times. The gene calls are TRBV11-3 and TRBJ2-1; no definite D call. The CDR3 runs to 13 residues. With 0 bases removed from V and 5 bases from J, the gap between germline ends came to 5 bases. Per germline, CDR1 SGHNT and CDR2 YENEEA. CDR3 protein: CASSLDGHNEQFF. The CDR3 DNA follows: TGTGCCAGCAGCTTAGACGGTCACAATGAGCAGTTCTTC.

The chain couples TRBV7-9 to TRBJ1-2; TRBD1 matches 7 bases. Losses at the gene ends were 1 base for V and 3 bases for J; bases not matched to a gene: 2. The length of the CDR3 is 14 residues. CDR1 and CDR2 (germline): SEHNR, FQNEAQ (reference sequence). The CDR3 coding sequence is TGTGCCAGCAGCTTAGGGACAGGAGACTATGGCTACACCTTC. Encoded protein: CASSLGTGDYGYTF.

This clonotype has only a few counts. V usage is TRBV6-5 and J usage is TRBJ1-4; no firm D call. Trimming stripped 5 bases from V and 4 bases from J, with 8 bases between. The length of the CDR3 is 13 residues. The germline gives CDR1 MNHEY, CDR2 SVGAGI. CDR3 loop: CASSHGRNEKLFF. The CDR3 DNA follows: TGTGCCAGCAGTCACGGACGTAATGAAAAACTGTTTTTT.

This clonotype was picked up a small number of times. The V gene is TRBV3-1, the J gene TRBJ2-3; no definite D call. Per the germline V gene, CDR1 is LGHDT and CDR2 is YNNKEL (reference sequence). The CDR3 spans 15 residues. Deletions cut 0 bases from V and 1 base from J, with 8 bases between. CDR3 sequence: CASSQDVVRTDTQYF. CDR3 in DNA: TGTGCCAGCAGCCAAGATGTAGTACGCACAGATACGCAGTATTTT.

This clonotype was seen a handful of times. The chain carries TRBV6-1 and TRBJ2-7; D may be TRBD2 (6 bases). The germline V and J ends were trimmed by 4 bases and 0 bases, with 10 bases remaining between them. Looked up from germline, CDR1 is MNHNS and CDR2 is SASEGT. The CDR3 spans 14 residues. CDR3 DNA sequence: TGTGCCAGCAGTGCCTTGGGGGGCTCCTACGAGCAGTACGTC. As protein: CASSALGGSYEQYV.

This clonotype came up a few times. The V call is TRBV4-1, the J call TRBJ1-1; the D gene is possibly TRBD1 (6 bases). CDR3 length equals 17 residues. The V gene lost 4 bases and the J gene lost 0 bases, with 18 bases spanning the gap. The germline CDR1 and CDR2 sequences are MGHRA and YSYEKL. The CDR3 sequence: CASSRGGGTTLNTEAFF. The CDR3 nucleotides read TGCGCCAGCAGCCGCGGGGGCGGGACTACCCTGAACACTGAAGCTTTCTTT.

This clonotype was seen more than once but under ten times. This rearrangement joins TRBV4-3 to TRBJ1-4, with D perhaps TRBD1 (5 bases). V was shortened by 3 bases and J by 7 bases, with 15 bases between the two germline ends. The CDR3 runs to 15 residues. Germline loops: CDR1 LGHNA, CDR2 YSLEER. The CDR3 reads CASSHNQGVGEKLFF. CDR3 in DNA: TGCGCCAGCAGCCATAATCAGGGCGTTGGTGAAAAACTGTTTTTT.

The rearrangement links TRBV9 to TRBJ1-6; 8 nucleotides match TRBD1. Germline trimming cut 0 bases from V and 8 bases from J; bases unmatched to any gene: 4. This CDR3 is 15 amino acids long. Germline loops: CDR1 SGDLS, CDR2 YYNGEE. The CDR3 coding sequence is TGTGCCAGCAGCGTAGAGGGGACAGGCCATTCACCCCTCCACTTT. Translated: CASSVEGTGHSPLHF.

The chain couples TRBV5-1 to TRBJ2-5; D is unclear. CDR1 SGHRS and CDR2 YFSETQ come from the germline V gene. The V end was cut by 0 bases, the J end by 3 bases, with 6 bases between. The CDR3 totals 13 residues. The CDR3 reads CASSLGYKETQYF. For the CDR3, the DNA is TGCGCCAGCAGCTTGGGTTACAAAGAGACCCAGTACTTC.

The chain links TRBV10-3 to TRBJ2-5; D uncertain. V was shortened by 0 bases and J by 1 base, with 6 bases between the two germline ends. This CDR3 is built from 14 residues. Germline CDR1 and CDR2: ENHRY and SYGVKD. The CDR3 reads CAISESNSQETQYF. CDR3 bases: TGTGCCATCAGTGAGTCCAACTCCCAAGAGACCCAGTACTTC.

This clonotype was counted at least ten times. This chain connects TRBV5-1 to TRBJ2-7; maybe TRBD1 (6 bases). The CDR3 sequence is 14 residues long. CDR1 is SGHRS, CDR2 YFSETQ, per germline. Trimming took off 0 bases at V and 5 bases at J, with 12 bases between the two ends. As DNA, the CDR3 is TGCGCCAGCAGCTTGGGGGACACAGGGAACGAGCAGTACTTC. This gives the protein CASSLGDTGNEQYF. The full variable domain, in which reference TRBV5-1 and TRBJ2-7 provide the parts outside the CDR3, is KAGVTQTPRYLIKTRGQQVTLSCSPISGHRSVSWYQQTPGQGLQFLFEYFSETQRNKGNFPGRFSGRQFSNSRSEMNVSTLELGDSALYLCASSLGDTGNEQYFGPGTRLTVT.

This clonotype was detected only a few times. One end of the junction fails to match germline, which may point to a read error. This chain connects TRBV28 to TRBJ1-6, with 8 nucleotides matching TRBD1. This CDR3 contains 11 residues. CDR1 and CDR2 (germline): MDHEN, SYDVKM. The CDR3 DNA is TGTGCCAGCAGTGACCTACAGGACAGGGTTTTT. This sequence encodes CASSDLQDRVF.

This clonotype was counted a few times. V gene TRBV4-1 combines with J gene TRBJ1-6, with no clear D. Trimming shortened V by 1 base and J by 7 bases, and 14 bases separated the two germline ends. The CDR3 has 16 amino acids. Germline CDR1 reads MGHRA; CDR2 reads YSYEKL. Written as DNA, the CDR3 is TGCGCCAGCAGCCAAGCTCGGGGTCTCGTCAATTCACCCCTCCACTTT. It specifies CASSQARGLVNSPLHF.

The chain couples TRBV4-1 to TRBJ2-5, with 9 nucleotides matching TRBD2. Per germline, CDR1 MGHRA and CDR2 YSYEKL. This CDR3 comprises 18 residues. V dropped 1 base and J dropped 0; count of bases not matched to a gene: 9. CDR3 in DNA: TGCGCCAGCAGCCAAGTTGCCCAGCGGGGGGCGTACCAAGAGACCCAGTACTTC. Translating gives CASSQVAQRGAYQETQYF.

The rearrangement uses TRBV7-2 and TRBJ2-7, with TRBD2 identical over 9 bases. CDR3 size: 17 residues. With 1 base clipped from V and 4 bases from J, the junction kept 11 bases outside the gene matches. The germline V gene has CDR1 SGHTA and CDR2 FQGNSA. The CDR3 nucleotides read TGTGCCAGCAGCTTAGTTCGCTCCCGCGGGGGGGCTTACGAGCAGTACTTC. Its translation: CASSLVRSRGGAYEQYF.

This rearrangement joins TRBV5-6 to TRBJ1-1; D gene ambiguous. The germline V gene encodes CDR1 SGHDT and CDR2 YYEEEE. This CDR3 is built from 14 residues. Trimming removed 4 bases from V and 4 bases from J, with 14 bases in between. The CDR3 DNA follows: TGTGCCAGCAGCGCGGGCCGAGGGTTCACTGAAGCTTTCTTT. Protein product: CASSAGRGFTEAFF. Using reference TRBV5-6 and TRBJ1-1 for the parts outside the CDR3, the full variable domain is DAGVTQSPTHLIKTRGQQVTLRCSPKSGHDTVSWYQQALGQGPQFIFQYYEEEERQRGNFPDRFSGHQFPNYSSELNVNALLLGDSALYLCASSAGRGFTEAFFGQGTRLTVV.

The CDR3 is CASILGQAGEAFF. The CDR3 DNA reads as TGTGCCAGCATTCTCGGACAGGCGGGCGAAGCTTTCTTT. The chain combines TRBV25-1 with TRBJ1-1; 7 nucleotides match TRBD1. CDR3 size: 13 residues. CDR1 and CDR2 from the germline V gene are MGHDK and SYGVNS. J was trimmed by 8 bases and V by 7 bases; bases with no gene match: 10.

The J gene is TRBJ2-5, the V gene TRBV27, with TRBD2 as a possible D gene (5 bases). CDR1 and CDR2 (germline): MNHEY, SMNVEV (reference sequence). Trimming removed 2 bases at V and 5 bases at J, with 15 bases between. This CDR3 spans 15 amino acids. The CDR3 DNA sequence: TGTGCCAGCAGTTTAGGGTTGACCCGCGGGGAGACCCAGTACTTC. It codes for CASSLGLTRGETQYF.